This T cell receptor (beta chain) was obtained from a study of identical twins. Study-level findings and limits: Instead of following the same donors, the conclusions were based on cross-sectional statistical analysis. Zero-insertion analyses might be partly confounded by invariant T cells like MAIT and iNKT.

The CDR3 has 12 amino acids. V was pared by 4 bases and J by 9 bases, with 10 bases between. From germline, CDR1 is LGHNT and CDR2 FRNRAP. Template switching added a universal primer site; cDNA carried unique molecular identifiers. TCRdb re-analysed the 5' RACE reads in MiXCR, keeping a single row per CDR3 protein. Among some 1,600,000 distinct CDR3 sequences listed, around 33% were seen once. This clonotype has a handful of counts. Its target is unknown. The specimen was cord blood. This sequence was found in a newborn girl in good health. The chain employs TRBV12-5 and TRBJ2-1; a weak D match, TRBD2 (6 bases). DNA for the CDR3: TGTGCTAGTGGTTCGGGACTGACTGAGCAGTTCTTC. It encodes CASGSGLTEQFF.